One T cell receptor (beta chain) is described in this entry. Some clones are missing from TCRdb's copy, which holds only in-frame ones; the method was immunoSEQ multiplex PCR. Of 70,000 or so clones in the sample, around 90% are singletons; the top ten hold roughly a tenth. V was pared by 3 bases and J by 6 bases, with 7 bases of the junction left unmatched. The CDR3 is made up of 15 amino acids. Germline loops: CDR1 SGDLS, CDR2 YYNGEE. This record belongs to a study of blood T cell repertoires in COVID-19. Study summary: COVID-19 samples collected from the United States, Italy and Spain covered acute and convalescent phases. The analysed material was cDNA or gDNA that came from T cells, B-cell-depleted T cells, or PBMCs.

The sequence was collected from a human donor in a cohort sampled during active COVID-19. This chain connects TRBV9 to TRBJ2-2; TRBD1 matches 8 bases. Sequencing input: peripheral blood. CDR3 nucleotide sequence: TGTGCCAGCAGCGCCCAGGGGGCTCAACCCGGGGAGCTGTTTTTT. Encoded protein: CASSAQGAQPGELFF.